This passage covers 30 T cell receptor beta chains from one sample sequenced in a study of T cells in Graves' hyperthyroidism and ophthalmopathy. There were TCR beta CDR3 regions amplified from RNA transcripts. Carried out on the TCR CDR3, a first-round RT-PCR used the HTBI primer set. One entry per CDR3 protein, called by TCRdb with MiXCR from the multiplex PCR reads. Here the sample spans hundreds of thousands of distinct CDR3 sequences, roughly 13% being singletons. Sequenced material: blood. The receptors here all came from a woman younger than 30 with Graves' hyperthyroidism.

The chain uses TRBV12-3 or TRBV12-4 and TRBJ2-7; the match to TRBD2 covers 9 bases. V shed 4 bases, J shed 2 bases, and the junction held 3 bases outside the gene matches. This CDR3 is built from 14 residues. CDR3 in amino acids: CASSSTSGPYEQYF. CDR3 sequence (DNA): TGTGCCAGCAGTTCTACTAGCGGGCCCTACGAGCAGTACTTC.

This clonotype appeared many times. This CDR3 is CAITSGVTDTQYF. CDR3 DNA sequence: TGTGCCATCACTAGCGGGGTTACAGATACGCAGTATTTT. This rearrangement joins TRBV10-3 to TRBJ2-3, with 9 nucleotides matching TRBD2. Trimming at V came to 7 bases and at J to 3 bases, leaving 2 bases not matched to a gene. The CDR3 totals 13 residues. CDR1 is ENHRY, CDR2 SYGVKD, per germline.

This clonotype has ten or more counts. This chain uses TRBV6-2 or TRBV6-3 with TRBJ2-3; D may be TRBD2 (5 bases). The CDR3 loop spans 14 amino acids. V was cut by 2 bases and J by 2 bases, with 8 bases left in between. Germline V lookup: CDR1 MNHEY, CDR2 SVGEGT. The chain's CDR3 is CASSYGLDTDTQYF. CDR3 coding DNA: TGTGCCAGCAGTTACGGACTTGACACAGATACGCAGTATTTT.

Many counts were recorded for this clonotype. The chain's CDR3 is CASSPPGRRGYTF. The CDR3 nucleotides are TGTGCCAGCTCACCACCGGGAAGGCGAGGCTACACCTTC. The chain uses TRBV18 and TRBJ1-2, with unresolved D. The CDR3 runs to 13 residues. Germline V CDR1 and CDR2: KGHSH, LQKENI. Trimming removed 0 bases from V and 8 bases from J, with 10 bases in between.

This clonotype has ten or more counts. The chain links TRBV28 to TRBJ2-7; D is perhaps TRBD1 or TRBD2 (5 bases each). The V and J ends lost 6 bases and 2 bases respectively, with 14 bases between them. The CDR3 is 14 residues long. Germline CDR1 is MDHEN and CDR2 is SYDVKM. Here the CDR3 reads CASSFYRDPYEQYF. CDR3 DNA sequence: TGTGCCAGCAGCTTTTACCGGGACCCCTACGAGCAGTACTTC.

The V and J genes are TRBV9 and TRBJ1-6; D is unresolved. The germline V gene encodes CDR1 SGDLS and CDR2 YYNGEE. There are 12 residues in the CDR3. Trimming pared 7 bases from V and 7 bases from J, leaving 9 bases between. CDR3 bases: TGTGCCAGCCGGGCAGAGAATTCACCCCTCCACTTT. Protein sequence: CASRAENSPLHF.

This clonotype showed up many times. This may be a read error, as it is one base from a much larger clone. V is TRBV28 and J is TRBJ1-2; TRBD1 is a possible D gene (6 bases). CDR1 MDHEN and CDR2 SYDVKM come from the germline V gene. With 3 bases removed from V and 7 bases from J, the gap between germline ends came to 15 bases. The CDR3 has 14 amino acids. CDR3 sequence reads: CASSFKAGVSGYTF. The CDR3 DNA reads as TGTGCCAGCAGTTTTAAGGCAGGGGTGAGTGGCTACACCTTC.

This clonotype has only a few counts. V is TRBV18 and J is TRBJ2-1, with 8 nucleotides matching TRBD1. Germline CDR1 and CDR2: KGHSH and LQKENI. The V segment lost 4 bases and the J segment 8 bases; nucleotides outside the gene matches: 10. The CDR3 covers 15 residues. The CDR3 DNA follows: TGTGCCAGCTCACACCCTCAGGGGGCGTTTGATGAGCAGTTCTTC. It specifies CASSHPQGAFDEQFF.

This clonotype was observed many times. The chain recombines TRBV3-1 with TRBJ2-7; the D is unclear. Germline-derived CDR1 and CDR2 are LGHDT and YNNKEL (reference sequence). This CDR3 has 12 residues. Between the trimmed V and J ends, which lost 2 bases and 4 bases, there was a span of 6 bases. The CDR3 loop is CASSQSLYEQYF. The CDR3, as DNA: TGTGCCAGCAGCCAATCCCTATACGAGCAGTACTTC.

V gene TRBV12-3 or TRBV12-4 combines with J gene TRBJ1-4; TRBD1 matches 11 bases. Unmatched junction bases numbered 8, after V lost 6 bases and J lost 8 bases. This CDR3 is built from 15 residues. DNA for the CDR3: TGTGCCAGCAGAATCGGGACAGGGGGTTGGGAAAAACTGTTTTTT. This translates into CASRIGTGGWEKLFF.

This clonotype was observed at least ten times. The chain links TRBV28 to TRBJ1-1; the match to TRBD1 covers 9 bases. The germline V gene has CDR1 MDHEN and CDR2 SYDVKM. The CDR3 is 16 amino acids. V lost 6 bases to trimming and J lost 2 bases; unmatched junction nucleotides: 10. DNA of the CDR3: TGTGCCAGCAGCCGACCCCTAACAGGGGGCAACACTGAAGCTTTCTTT. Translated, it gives CASSRPLTGGNTEAFF.

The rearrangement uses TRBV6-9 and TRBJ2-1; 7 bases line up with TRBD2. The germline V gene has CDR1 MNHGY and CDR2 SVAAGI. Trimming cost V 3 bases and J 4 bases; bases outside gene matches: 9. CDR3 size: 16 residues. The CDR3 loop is CASSYGASGTYNEQFF. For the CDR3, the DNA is TGTGCCAGCAGTTACGGCGCTAGCGGCACTTACAATGAGCAGTTCTTC.

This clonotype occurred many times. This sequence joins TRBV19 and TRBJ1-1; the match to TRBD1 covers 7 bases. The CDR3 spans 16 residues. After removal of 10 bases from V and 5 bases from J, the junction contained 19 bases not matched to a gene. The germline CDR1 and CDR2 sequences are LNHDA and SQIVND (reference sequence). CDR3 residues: CATIRGTTGAATEAFF. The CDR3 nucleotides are TGTGCCACCATCAGGGGAACAACAGGGGCGGCGACTGAAGCTTTCTTT. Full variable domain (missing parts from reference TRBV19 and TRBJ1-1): DGGITQSPKYLFRKEGQNVTLSCEQNLNHDAMYWYRQDPGQGLRLIYYSQIVNDFQKGDIAEGYSVSREKKESFPLTVTSAQKNPTAFYLCATIRGTTGAATEAFFGQGTRLTVV.

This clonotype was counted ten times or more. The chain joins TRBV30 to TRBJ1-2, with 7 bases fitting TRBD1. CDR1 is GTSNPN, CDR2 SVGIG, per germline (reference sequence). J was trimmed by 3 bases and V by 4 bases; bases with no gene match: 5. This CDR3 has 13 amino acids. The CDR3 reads CAWTGGVDYGYTF. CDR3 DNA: TGTGCCTGGACAGGGGGAGTAGACTATGGCTACACCTTC.

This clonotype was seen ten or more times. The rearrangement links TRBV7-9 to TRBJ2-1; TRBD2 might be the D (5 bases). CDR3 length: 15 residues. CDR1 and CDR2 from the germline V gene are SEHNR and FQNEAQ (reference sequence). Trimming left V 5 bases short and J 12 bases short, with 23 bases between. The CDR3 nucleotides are TGTGCCAGCAGCCGCCCAACCCCGAGTGAGGGCACGCAGTTCTTC. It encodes CASSRPTPSEGTQFF.

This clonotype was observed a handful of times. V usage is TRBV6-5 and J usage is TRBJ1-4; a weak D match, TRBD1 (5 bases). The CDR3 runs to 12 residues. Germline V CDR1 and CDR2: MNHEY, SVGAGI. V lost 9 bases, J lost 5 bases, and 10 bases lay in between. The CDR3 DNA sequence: TGTGCCAGTTCAGGGTTGAATGAAAAACTGTTTTTT. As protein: CASSGLNEKLFF.

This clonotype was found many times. CDR3 in DNA: TGTGCCAGCAGCCTAATGAGGACTAGCGGAGATACGCAGTATTTT. Translating gives CASSLMRTSGDTQYF. V is TRBV11-2 and J is TRBJ2-3; 10 nucleotides agree with TRBD2. Unmatched junction bases numbered 7, after V lost 5 bases and J lost 5 bases. Germline CDR1 SGHAT, CDR2 FQNNGV. This CDR3 region has 15 residues.

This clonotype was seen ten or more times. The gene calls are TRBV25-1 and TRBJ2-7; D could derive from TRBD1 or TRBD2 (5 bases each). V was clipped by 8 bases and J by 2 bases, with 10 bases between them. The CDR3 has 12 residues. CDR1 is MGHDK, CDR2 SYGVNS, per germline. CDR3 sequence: CASGDGPYEQYF. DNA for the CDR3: TGTGCCAGCGGGGACGGTCCCTACGAGCAGTACTTC.

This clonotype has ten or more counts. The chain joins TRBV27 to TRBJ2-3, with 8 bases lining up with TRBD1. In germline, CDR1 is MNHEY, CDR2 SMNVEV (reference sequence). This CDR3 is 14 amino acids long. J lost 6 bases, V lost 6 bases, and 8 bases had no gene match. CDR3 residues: CASRPRGRADTQYF. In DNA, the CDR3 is TGTGCCAGCAGGCCCAGGGGGCGCGCTGATACGCAGTATTTT.

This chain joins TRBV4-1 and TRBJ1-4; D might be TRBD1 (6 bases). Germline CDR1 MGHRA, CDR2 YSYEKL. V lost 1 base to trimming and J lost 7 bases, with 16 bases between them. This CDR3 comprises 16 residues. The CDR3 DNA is TGCGCCAGCAGCCAAGGGCAGGGGCCGAGAGGTGAAAAACTGTTTTTT. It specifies CASSQGQGPRGEKLFF.

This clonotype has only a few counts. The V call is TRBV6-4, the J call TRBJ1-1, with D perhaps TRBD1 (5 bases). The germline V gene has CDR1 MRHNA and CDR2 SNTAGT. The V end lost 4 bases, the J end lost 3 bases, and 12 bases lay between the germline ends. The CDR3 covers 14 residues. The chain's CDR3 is CASSVTWGDTEAFF. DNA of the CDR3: TGTGCCAGCAGTGTGACTTGGGGCGACACTGAAGCTTTCTTT.

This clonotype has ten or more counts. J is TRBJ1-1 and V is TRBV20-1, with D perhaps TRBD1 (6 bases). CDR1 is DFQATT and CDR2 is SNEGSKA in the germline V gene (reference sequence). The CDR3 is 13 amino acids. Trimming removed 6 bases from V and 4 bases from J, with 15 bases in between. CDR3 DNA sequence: TGCAGTGCCCCGACAGGTTTATTCACTGAAGCTTTCTTT. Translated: CSAPTGLFTEAFF.

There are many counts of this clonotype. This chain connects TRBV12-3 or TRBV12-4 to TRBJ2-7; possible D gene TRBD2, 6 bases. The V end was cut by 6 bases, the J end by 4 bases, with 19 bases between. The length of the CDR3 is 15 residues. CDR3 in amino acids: CASSHQTRLLYEQYF. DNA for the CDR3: TGTGCCAGCAGCCACCAGACTAGGCTATTATACGAGCAGTACTTC.

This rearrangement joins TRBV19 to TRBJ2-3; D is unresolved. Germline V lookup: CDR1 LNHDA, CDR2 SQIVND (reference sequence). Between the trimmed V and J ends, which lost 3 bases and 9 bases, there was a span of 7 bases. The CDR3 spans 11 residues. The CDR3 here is CASSMLGTQYF. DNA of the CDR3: TGTGCCAGTAGTATGTTGGGGACGCAGTATTTT.

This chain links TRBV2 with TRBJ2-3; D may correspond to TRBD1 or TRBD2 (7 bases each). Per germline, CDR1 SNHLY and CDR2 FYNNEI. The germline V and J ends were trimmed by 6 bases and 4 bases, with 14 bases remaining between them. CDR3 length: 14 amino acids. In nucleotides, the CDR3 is TGTGCCAGCAGCAACCAGGGGGGGCCAGATACGCAGTATTTT. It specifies CASSNQGGPDTQYF. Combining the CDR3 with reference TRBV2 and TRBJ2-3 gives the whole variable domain EPEVTQTPSHQVTQMGQEVILRCVPISNHLYFYWYRQILGQKVEFLVSFYNNEISEKSEIFDDQFSVERPDGSNFTLKIRSTKLEDSAMYFCASSNQGGPDTQYFGPGTRLTVL.

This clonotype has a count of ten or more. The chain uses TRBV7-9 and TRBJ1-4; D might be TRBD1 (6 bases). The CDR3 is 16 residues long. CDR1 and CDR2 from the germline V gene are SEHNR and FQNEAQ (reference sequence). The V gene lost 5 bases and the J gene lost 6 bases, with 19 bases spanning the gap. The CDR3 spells CASSPGGGEDHEKLFF. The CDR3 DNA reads TGTGCCAGCAGCCCCGGGGGGGGCGAAGACCATGAAAAACTGTTTTTT.

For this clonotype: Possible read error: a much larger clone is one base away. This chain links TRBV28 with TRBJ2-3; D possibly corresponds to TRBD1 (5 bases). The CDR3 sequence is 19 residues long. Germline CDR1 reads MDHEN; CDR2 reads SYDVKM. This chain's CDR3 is CASSLSRVRQGSFTDTRYF. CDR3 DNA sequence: TGTGCCAGCAGTTTGTCTCGGGTGCGCCAGGGCTCCTTCACAGATACGCGGTATTTT.

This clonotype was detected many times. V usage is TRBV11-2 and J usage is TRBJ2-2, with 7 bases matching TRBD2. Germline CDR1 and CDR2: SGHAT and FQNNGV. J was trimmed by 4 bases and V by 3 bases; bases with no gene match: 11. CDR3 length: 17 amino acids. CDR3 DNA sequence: TGTGCCAGCAGCTTGGGAGGGGCGGGAGCATTCACCGGGGAGCTGTTTTTT. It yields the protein CASSLGGAGAFTGELFF. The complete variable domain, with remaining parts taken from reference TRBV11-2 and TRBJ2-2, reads EAGVAQSPRYKIIEKRQSVAFWCNPISGHATLYWYQQILGQGPKLLIQFQNNGVVDDSQLPKDRFSAERLKGVDSTLKIQPAKLEDSAVYLCASSLGGAGAFTGELFFGEGSRLTVL.

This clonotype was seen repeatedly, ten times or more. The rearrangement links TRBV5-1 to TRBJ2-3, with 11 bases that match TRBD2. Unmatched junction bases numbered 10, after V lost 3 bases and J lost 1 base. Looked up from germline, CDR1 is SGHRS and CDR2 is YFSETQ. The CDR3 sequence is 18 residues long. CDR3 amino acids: CASSSGTSGTFGTDTQYF. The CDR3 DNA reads TGCGCCAGCAGCTCCGGGACTAGCGGAACTTTCGGCACAGATACGCAGTATTTT.

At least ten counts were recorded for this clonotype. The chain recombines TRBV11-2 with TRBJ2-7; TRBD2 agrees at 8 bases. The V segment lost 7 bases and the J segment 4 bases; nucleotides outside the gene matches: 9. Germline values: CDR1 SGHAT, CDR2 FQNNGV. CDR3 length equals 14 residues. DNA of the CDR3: TGTGCCAGCAACCGCCGGGGGGGCGGGTACGAGCAGTACTTC. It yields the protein CASNRRGGGYEQYF.